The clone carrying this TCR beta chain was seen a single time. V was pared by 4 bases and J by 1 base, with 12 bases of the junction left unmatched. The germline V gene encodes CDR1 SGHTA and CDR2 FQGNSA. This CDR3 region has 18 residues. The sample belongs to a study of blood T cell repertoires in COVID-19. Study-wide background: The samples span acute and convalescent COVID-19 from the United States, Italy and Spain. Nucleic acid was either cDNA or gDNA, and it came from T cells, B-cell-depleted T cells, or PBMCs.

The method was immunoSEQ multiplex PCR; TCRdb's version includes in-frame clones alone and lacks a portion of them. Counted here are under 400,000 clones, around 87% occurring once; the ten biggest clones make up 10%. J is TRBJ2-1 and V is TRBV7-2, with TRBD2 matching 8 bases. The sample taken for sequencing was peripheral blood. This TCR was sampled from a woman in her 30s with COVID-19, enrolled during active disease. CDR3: CASSSRGGWFQSYNEQFF. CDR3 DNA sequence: TGTGCCAGCAGCTCCCGGGGGGGGTGGTTTCAATCCTACAATGAGCAGTTCTTC.